This TCR beta chain emerged from a study of T-cell memory formation after mild COVID-19. Study observations and caveats: The pre-infection memory compartment contained some responding clones, suggesting cross-reactive memory joined. Clones contracting across day 15 to 85 had a balanced CD4/CD8 profile; later expanding clones leaned CD4+.

Comments on this clonotype: Its antigen is not identified.

The CDR3 is 16 residues long. The germline V gene has CDR1 LGHNA and CDR2 YNFKEQ. The trim removed 0 bases at V and 5 bases at J, leaving 9 bases unmatched. Researchers used 5'RACE with constant-segment primers to make TCR alpha and TCR beta cDNA libraries that carry sample barcodes and UMIs. TCRdb re-derived calls from the 5' RACE reads in MiXCR, one entry per CDR3 protein. The table shows about 350,000 distinct CDR3 sequences, with roughly 20% occurring only once. The clonotype comes from a man aged 18 to 30 who had mild COVID-19 (a few samples of this study predate the infection). Cell type and time point are not known. The chain joins TRBV4-2 to TRBJ1-1; 7 bases agree with TRBD1. Sequencing used PBMCs or a T cell subset sorted from them (not recorded which). CDR3 in amino acids: CASSQDWGGGDTEAFF. DNA of the CDR3: TGTGCCAGCAGCCAAGATTGGGGAGGGGGCGATACTGAAGCTTTCTTT.